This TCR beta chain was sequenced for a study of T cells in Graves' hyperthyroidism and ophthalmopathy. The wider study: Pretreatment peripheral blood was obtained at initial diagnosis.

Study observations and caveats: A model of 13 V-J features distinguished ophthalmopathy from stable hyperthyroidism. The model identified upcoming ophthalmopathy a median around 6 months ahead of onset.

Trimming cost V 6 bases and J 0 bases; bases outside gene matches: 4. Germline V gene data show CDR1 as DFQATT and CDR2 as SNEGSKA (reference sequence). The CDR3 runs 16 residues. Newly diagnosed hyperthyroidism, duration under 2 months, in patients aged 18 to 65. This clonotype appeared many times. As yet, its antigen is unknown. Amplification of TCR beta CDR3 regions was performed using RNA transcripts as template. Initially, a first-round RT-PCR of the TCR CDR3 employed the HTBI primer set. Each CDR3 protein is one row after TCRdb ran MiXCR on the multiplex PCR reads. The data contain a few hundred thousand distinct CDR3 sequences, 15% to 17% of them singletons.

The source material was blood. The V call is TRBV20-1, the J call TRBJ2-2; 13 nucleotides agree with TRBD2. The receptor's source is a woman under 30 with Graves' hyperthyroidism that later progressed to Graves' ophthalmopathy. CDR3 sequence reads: CSALTSGRPNTGELFF. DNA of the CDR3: TGCAGTGCCTTGACTAGCGGGAGGCCGAACACCGGGGAGCTGTTTTTT.